The clone carrying this T cell receptor beta chain turned up a few times. Its antigen is still unknown. Using its own MiXCR run on the 5' RACE reads, TCRdb lists one record per CDR3 protein. Altogether around 530,000 distinct CDR3 sequences are present, around 15% being singletons, with the ten largest covering less than 0.5%. The sample belongs to a study of identical twins. Study outcomes and limitations: Among beta out-of-frame sequences, excess sharing between twins appeared weaker.

The CDR3 spans 15 residues. From germline, CDR1 is SEHNR and CDR2 FQNEAQ (reference sequence). V shed 5 bases and J shed 2 bases, with 15 bases lying between them. These same records also appear under a second study, on yellow fever vaccine responses in identical twins. This second report adds: Vaccine T cell responses of twins reportedly seemed partly convergent and partly personalized.

J is TRBJ2-5 and V is TRBV7-9; D tentatively fits TRBD1 or TRBD2 (5 bases each). The material sequenced was CD4+ T cells sorted from blood. The source is a woman aged 18-29 years in good health. The CDR3 region is CASSVGGGGQETQYF. The DNA of the CDR3 is TGTGCCAGCAGCGTAGGTGGTGGGGGACAAGAGACCCAGTACTTC.